The rows below give T cell receptor beta chains drawn from one sample of a study of blood T cell repertoires in COVID-19. Repertoires were generated with immunoSEQ multiplex PCR, while TCRdb's copy carries only in-frame clones and drops some. The table has more than 95,000 clones, 80% to 95% seen once; the top ten hold just over 2%. Sequencing used peripheral blood. The receptors shown here come from a man in his fifties with COVID-19, enrolled during active disease. Each CDR3 is given with its conserved first and last residue. The D gene is left open where the match is weak. Clone size is stated in some rows and not others, as once, few, many or a class when expanded.

d_call,v_call,clone_size,j_call,cdr3_aa,cdr3_nt
TRBD2,TRBV6-1,few,TRBJ2-2,CASSEAQGGAGELFF,TGTGCCAGCAGTGAAGCCCAGGGAGGGGCCGGGGAGCTGTTTTTT
TRBD2,TRBV7-2,.,TRBJ2-7,CASSSLAGDGYEQYF,TGTGCCAGCAGCTCTCTAGCGGGAGATGGGTACGAGCAGTACTTC
.,TRBV5-1,.,TRBJ2-1,CASSFGPYNEQFF,TGCGCCAGCAGCTTTGGCCCCTACAATGAGCAGTTCTTC
TRBD2,TRBV2,.,TRBJ2-3,CASSVGRLAGSSTDTQYF,TGTGCCAGCAGTGTCGGGAGACTAGCGGGTTCTAGCACAGATACGCAGTATTTT
TRBD1,TRBV19,.,TRBJ1-1,CASSGRTGGSNTEAFF,TGTGCCAGTAGTGGCAGGACAGGGGGCTCGAACACTGAAGCTTTCTTT
.,TRBV19,.,TRBJ2-1,CASSIGSTNEQFF,TGTGCCAGTAGTATAGGGTCTACCAATGAGCAGTTCTTC
.,TRBV28,once,TRBJ1-2,CASSPTLMVEYYGYTF,TGTGCCAGCAGTCCGACTCTTATGGTGGAGTACTATGGCTACACCTTC
TRBD1,TRBV5-1,.,TRBJ2-3,CASSRAGTGTAGIDTQYF,TGCGCCAGCAGCCGGGCCGGGACAGGGACAGCGGGCATAGATACGCAGTATTTT
.,TRBV2,.,TRBJ1-1,CASSDSGYTEAFF,TGTGCCAGCAGTGATTCAGGGTACACTGAAGCTTTCTTT
TRBD2,TRBV28,.,TRBJ2-7,CASRTSGYEQYF,TGTGCCAGCCGGACTAGCGGCTACGAGCAGTACTTC
TRBD2,TRBV5-1,.,TRBJ2-2,CASSAGGPSGTGELFF,TGCGCCAGCTCGGCGGGGGGGCCTTCCGGCACCGGGGAGCTGTTTTTT
.,TRBV6-5,.,TRBJ1-6,CASKGGSGINSPLHF,TGTGCCAGCAAGGGCGGTTCAGGGATTAATTCACCCCTCCACTTT
TRBD1,TRBV5-1,.,TRBJ2-1,CASIPEGQVDGSSYNEQFF,TGCGCCAGCATACCAGAGGGACAGGTGGACGGAAGCTCCTACAATGAGCAGTTCTTC
TRBD1,TRBV27,.,TRBJ2-1,CATRGTGGNEQFF,TGTGCCACACGAGGTACAGGGGGCAATGAGCAGTTCTTC
.,TRBV7-9,.,TRBJ1-1,CASSLAPGARAFF,TGTGCCAGCAGCTTAGCGCCAGGGGCTCGGGCTTTCTTT
.,TRBV30,.,TRBJ2-1,CAWSRRSPAYNEQFF,TGTGCCTGGAGTAGAAGGAGCCCTGCCTACAATGAGCAGTTCTTC
.,TRBV30,.,TRBJ2-5,CAWSVAETQYF,TGTGCCTGGAGTGTAGCGGAGACCCAGTACTTC
.,TRBV6-2/TRBV6-3,.,TRBJ2-4,CASSKTPGTIQYF,TGTGCCAGCAGTAAGACCCCAGGGACAATTCAGTACTTC
.,TRBV6-4,.,TRBJ2-2,CASRQALATGELFF,TGTGCCAGCAGGCAAGCGTTGGCCACCGGGGAGCTGTTTTTT
.,TRBV3-1/TRBV3-2,once,TRBJ2-1,CASSPWGSVEYNEQFF,TGTGCCAGCAGCCCCTGGGGCAGCGTTGAATACAATGAGCAGTTCTTC
.,TRBV19,.,TRBJ2-5,CASSIGGGKGRETQYF,TGTGCCAGTAGTATTGGTGGGGGGAAGGGGAGAGAGACCCAGTACTTC
TRBD2,TRBV7-2,.,TRBJ2-3,CASSGLAGGFSTDTQYF,TGTGCCAGCAGCGGACTAGCGGGAGGGTTTAGCACAGATACGCAGTATTTT
.,TRBV2,.,TRBJ2-2,CASSGSGTGELFF,TGTGCCAGCAGTGGGAGCGGGACCGGGGAGCTGTTTTTT
TRBD1,TRBV27,.,TRBJ1-4,CASSLTGAEKLFF,TGTGCCAGCAGTTTAACAGGGGCTGAAAAACTGTTTTTT
TRBD1,TRBV27,.,TRBJ2-7,CASSLTGTEQYF,TGTGCCAGCAGTCTGACAGGGACCGAGCAGTACTTC
TRBD1,TRBV5-6,.,TRBJ2-2,CASSLPGQGALSNTGELFF,TGTGCCAGCAGCTTGCCCGGGCAGGGGGCCCTTTCCAACACCGGGGAGCTGTTTTTT
TRBD2,TRBV9,.,TRBJ2-6,CASSVGASGSGSGANVLTF,TGTGCCAGCAGCGTAGGGGCTAGCGGGAGTGGGTCTGGGGCCAACGTCCTGACTTTC
.,TRBV9,.,TRBJ2-5,CASSVAGGGRETQYF,TGTGCCAGCAGCGTAGCTGGAGGAGGGAGGGAGACCCAGTACTTC